The source of this T cell receptor beta chain is a study of Tregs in tolerant kidney transplant recipients (dated by TCRdb to about 2019). Context from the whole study: The transplants used related donors along with nonmyeloablative bone marrow transplantation, and in the human trials mixed chimerism was transient. Before combined kidney and bone marrow transplantation, this study identified donor-specific regulatory T cells using TCRbeta sequencing and then followed those same cells after transplant. Points the paper makes about the study in general: For some patients the PCR primers changed over time, which made it impossible to compare the samples from those patients at the nucleotide level. Biological reproducibility was not directly addressed, though technical replication error appeared minimal. Expanding Tregs with activated donor B cells appeared to identify the most biologically relevant and donor-specific TCRbeta repertoire. Because the study included only a small number of patients, the results must be confirmed in larger populations and under other immunosuppression protocols. Donor-specific Treg expansion exceeded global Treg expansion in tolerant patients, suggesting antigen-driven rather than nonspecific expansion.

On this clone itself: Its antigen target is currently unknown. Base qualities are not provided; no much larger clone lies one nucleotide away.

In the paper's terms, the time point label means: blood sample drawn before combined kidney and bone marrow transplant. Unstimulated Tregs (CD4+CD25+CD127-), CD4+ non-Tregs (CD4+CD25-), CD4 and CD8 cells were FACS-sorted from thawed PBMCs. Prior to Treg sorting, thawed PBMCs were rested overnight with about 190 IU/ml IL-2 at 37 degrees C. 4 combined kidney and bone marrow transplant recipients from the ITN036ST trial were included as patients, and samples were available only from these trial subjects. Healthy control blood was separated into PBMCs by Ficoll density gradient and cryopreserved, and patient PBMCs were collected both before and after transplant. Genomic DNA was extracted from sorted cells with the QIAGEN DNeasy Blood and Tissue Kit for TCRbeta CDR3 sequencing. High-throughput TCRbeta CDR3 sequencing was carried out commercially through immunoSEQ, with PCR amplification with bias correction and internal controls included. Per the authors' processing: Unique productive TCRbeta sequences were defined by CDR3 nucleotide sequence where primers matched, otherwise by CDR3 amino acid sequence with Vbeta and Jbeta genes. As a correction for sorting error, sequences shared between sorted populations at a frequency ratio of 2:1 or less were discarded, and the remaining shared sequences were assigned to the higher population. Sequences were defined as donor-reactive when expanded at least 5-fold in CFSE-low cells versus unstimulated cells and present at a frequency of at least 0.01% in CFSE-low cells. Jensen-Shannon divergence calculated on the top 100 TCRbeta sequences ranked by frequency was used to measure repertoire divergence. For any sample with multiple sequencing runs, sorting error was corrected in each run separately before the runs were pooled. The table was pulled from immuneACCESS by TCRdb, which kept in-frame rearrangements only. Such tables lose some clones; where checked, under half of the loss comes from unresolved V genes, and the rest has no known cause. Clone size and V and J calls were adopted from that table, with D and trimming inferred from the DNA. This sample has about 64,000 clones in its table, and around 98% of those were observed once. The ten largest clones capture 0.34% of the sample.

Sequenced material: Tregs from blood, taken before the transplant. The receptor was isolated from a human donor who received a combined kidney and bone marrow transplant.

The encoded CDR3 is CASSSRGRGYGYTF. The nucleotides are TGTGCCAGTAGTAGCAGGGGGCGGGGGTATGGCTACACCTTC. The rearranged chain carries TRBV19 and TRBJ1-2; the junction holds 8 bases that match TRBD1. The cysteine opens and the phenylalanine closes a CDR3 of 14 amino acids. Only CDR3 DNA remains: 42 bases, in frame from the first base. CDR1 LNHDA and CDR2 SQIVND were looked up in the germline V gene (reference sequence). The junction shows trimming of 4 bases on V and 5 bases on J, and the gene matches do not reach 6 bases of it.